These 11 T cell receptor beta chains came from one sample sequenced in a study of PD-1 blockade in classical Hodgkin lymphoma. Assay used: immunoSEQ multiplex PCR; TCRdb lists only in-frame clones, some missing. The table shows approximately 84,000 clones, with 83% occurring only once. Regarding time point: cycle 4 day 1 (C4D1), after more than 5 weeks of nivolumab. Relapse after autologous stem cell transplantation occurred in every patient, and brentuximab vedotin exposure varied. Sequenced here: peripheral blood mononuclear cells (PBMCs), sampled before the fourth cycle of nivolumab. The receptor source for this set is a human donor with classical Hodgkin lymphoma.

The gene calls are TRBV30 and TRBJ2-1; possibly TRBD1 for D (6 bases). This CDR3 is built from 14 residues. The V end lost 8 bases, the J end lost 0 bases, and 14 bases lay between the germline ends. Looked up from germline, CDR1 is GTSNPN and CDR2 is SVGIG (reference sequence). The CDR3 sequence is CAGKQGSSYNEQFF. The CDR3 nucleotides read TGTGCCGGAAAACAGGGTAGCTCCTACAATGAGCAGTTCTTC. The whole variable domain, remainder taken from reference TRBV30 and TRBJ2-1, is SQTIHQWPATLVQPVGSPLSLECTVEGTSNPNLYWYRQAAGRGLQLLFYSVGIGQISSEVPQNLSASRPQDRQFILSSKKLLLSDSGFYLCAGKQGSSYNEQFFGPGTRLTVL.

The rearrangement links TRBV21-1 to TRBJ2-4. TRBV21-1 counts as a pseudogene. The CDR3 is 16 residues long. This CDR3 is CARHDRYPGDKNIQYF. In DNA, the CDR3 is TGTGCCAGACACGACCGATACCCGGGCGACAAAAACATTCAGTACTTC.

J is TRBJ1-4 and V is TRBV7-2; D is ambiguous. From germline, CDR1 is SGHTA and CDR2 FQGNSA. The V and J ends lost 3 bases and 4 bases respectively, with 3 bases between them. The CDR3 runs 12 residues. CDR3 nucleotides: TGTGCCAGCAGCTTCATTAATGAAAAACTGTTTTTT. This codes for CASSFINEKLFF.

This clone was recorded once. V and J are TRBV5-6 and TRBJ1-5, with TRBD1 matching over 7 bases. Per germline, CDR1 SGHDT and CDR2 YYEEEE. With V trimmed by 4 bases and J by 2 bases, 0 bases remained unmatched. The CDR3 sequence is 13 residues long. The CDR3 loop is CASSGQGNQPQHF. The CDR3 DNA sequence: TGTGCCAGCAGCGGACAGGGCAATCAGCCCCAGCATTTT. Combining the CDR3 with reference TRBV5-6 and TRBJ1-5 gives the whole variable domain DAGVTQSPTHLIKTRGQQVTLRCSPKSGHDTVSWYQQALGQGPQFIFQYYEEEERQRGNFPDRFSGHQFPNYSSELNVNALLLGDSALYLCASSGQGNQPQHFGDGTRLSIL.

The chain carries TRBV19 and TRBJ2-1, with TRBD2 matching 10 bases. Germline-derived CDR1 and CDR2 are LNHDA and SQIVND (reference sequence). The V gene end was trimmed by 5 bases and the J gene end by 7 bases; junction bases not matched to a gene: 5. The CDR3 covers 14 residues. CDR3 region: CASSPLAGVNEQFF. CDR3 nucleotide sequence: TGTGCCAGTAGTCCCCTAGCGGGAGTAAATGAGCAGTTCTTC.

The genes are TRBV18 and TRBJ2-1; tentative D call: TRBD2 (5 bases). The germline V gene has CDR1 KGHSH and CDR2 LQKENI. The CDR3 loop spans 16 amino acids. Trimming cost V 8 bases and J 10 bases, with 27 bases left between them. CDR3 nucleotides: TGTGCCAGCGCCCCCCCGCGGCTAGCCTCCGTGCGGGAGCAGTTCTTC. Protein: CASAPPRLASVREQFF.

The chain links TRBV2 to TRBJ2-7, with TRBD2 identical over 7 bases. Germline lookup yields CDR1 SNHLY and CDR2 FYNNEI. V was pared by 7 bases and J by 2 bases, with 5 bases of the junction left unmatched. The CDR3 totals 13 residues. The CDR3 loop is CASTGGLAYEQYF. CDR3 sequence (DNA): TGTGCCAGCACGGGGGGTCTGGCCTACGAGCAGTACTTC.

The chain uses TRBV7-9 and TRBJ1-5; 8 bases agree with TRBD1. Losses at the gene ends were 5 bases for V and 6 bases for J; bases not matched to a gene: 3. In germline, CDR1 is SEHNR, CDR2 FQNEAQ (reference sequence). The CDR3 consists of 13 residues. Here the CDR3 reads CASSQQGVQPQHF. DNA for the CDR3: TGTGCCAGCAGCCAACAGGGGGTTCAGCCCCAGCATTTT.

The chain is built from TRBV11-3 and TRBJ1-5; D is possibly TRBD1 (5 bases). CDR3 length: 18 amino acids. CDR1 is SGHNT and CDR2 is YENEEA in the germline V gene. V was cut by 2 bases and J by 2 bases, with 19 bases left in between. Here the CDR3 DNA reads TGTGCCAGCAGCTTACGGGCTGGACATAGGTTGCGCAATCAGCCCCAGCATTTT. This sequence encodes CASSLRAGHRLRNQPQHF.

This clone is a singleton in its sample. The chain links TRBV6-4 to TRBJ1-1; D might be TRBD1 (5 bases). The CDR3 runs 14 residues. Between the trimmed V and J ends, which lost 3 bases and 5 bases, there was a span of 13 bases. The germline V gene has CDR1 MRHNA and CDR2 SNTAGT. CDR3 residues: CASSEEGWGTEAFF. CDR3 DNA: TGTGCCAGCAGTGAGGAGGGGTGGGGTACTGAAGCTTTCTTT.

The rearrangement links TRBV4-2 to TRBJ2-5; D may be TRBD1 (6 bases). V was pared by 1 base and J by 1 base, with 16 bases between. In germline, CDR1 is LGHNA, CDR2 YNFKEQ. This CDR3 is 17 amino acids long. CDR3 sequence reads: CASSQAHVLGAQETQYF. The CDR3 DNA reads as TGTGCCAGCAGCCAAGCCCATGTACTGGGGGCCCAAGAGACCCAGTACTTC.